This entry features one T cell receptor beta chain sequence. The germline V gene encodes CDR1 KGHSH and CDR2 LQKENI. V lost 6 bases, J lost 7 bases, and 15 bases lay in between. The CDR3 is 13 amino acids. This record belongs to a study of blood T cell repertoires in COVID-19. Assay: immunoSEQ multiplex PCR; the TCRdb copy retains only in-frame clones and omits some. The data show some 150,000 clones, 81% seen once. The chain is built from TRBV18 and TRBJ1-2; D call uncertain. The specimen was peripheral blood. The clonotype comes from a woman aged 55-75 years with active or convalescent COVID-19. CDR3 amino acids: CASSLSGNPGYTF. DNA for the CDR3: TGTGCCAGCTCGCTATCAGGAAATCCTGGCTACACCTTC.